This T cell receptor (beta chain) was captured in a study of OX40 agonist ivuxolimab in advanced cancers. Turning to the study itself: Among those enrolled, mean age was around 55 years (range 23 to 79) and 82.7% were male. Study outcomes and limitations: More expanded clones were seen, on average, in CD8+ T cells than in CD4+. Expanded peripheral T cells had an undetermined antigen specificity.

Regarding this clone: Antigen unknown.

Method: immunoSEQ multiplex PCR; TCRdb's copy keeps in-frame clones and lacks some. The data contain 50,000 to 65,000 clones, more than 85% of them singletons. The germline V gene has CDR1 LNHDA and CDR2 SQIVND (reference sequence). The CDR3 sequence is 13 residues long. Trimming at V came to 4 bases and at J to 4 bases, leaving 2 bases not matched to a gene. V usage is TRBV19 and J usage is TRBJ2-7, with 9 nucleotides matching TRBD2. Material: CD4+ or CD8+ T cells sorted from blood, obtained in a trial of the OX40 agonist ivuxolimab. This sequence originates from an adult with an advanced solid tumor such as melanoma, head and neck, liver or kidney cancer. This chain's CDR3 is CASSNGLAYEQYF. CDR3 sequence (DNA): TGTGCCAGTAGTAACGGACTAGCGTACGAGCAGTACTTC.